The next 27 T cell receptor beta chains were all read from a single sample in a study of Ad26.COV2.S vaccination and SARS-CoV-2 variants. This sample's treatment: about 20 received Ad26.COV2.S at low or high dose, single or two shots; five or six received placebo; per-sample allocation not given. Day 63 following the first vaccine or placebo injection was when the samples were taken. The method was immunoSEQ multiplex PCR; TCRdb's version includes in-frame clones alone and lacks a portion of them. The table includes approximately 410,000 clones, about 90% detected once. The sample here was peripheral blood, taken in a trial of Ad26.COV2.S vaccine versus placebo. These receptors were collected from a person aged 18-65 years who received the Ad26.COV2.S COVID-19 vaccine or a placebo.

CDR3 region: CASSLVQGDQETQYF. CDR3 bases: TGCGCCAGCAGCTTGGTACAGGGGGATCAAGAGACCCAGTACTTC. V usage is TRBV5-1 and J usage is TRBJ2-5, with TRBD1 matching 8 bases. Trimming cost V 0 bases and J 2 bases; bases outside gene matches: 3. This CDR3 has 15 amino acids. The germline V gene has CDR1 SGHRS and CDR2 YFSETQ.

The chain recombines TRBV6-6 with TRBJ2-7; weak D call: TRBD1 (5 bases). The length of the CDR3 is 16 residues. Trimming shortened V by 0 bases and J by 2 bases, and 14 bases separated the two germline ends. Germline loops: CDR1 MNHNY, CDR2 SVGAGI (reference sequence). The DNA for the CDR3 is TGTGCCAGCAGTTACTCGTTTAGTGCAGGGCCCTACGAGCAGTACTTC. Its translation: CASSYSFSAGPYEQYF.

The genes are TRBV5-4 and TRBJ2-4; D is perhaps TRBD1 (6 bases). Trimming took 0 bases from V and 2 from J, leaving 15 bases between them. The germline gives CDR1 SGHNT, CDR2 YYREEE (reference sequence). CDR3 length equals 17 residues. The CDR3 reads CASSLGGSGTTKNIQYF. The CDR3 DNA is TGTGCCAGCAGCTTGGGAGGATCGGGGACAACCAAAAACATTCAGTACTTC.

This rearrangement joins TRBV5-1 to TRBJ2-2; D unclear. The CDR3 has 13 residues. CDR1 is SGHRS and CDR2 is YFSETQ in the germline V gene. V lost 7 bases, J lost 6 bases, and 13 bases lay in between. CDR3 bases: TGCGCCAGCTCCCCATGGGGTGCCGGGGAGCTGTTTTTT. This translates into CASSPWGAGELFF. Based on the CDR3 plus reference TRBV5-1 and TRBJ2-2, the full variable domain is KAGVTQTPRYLIKTRGQQVTLSCSPISGHRSVSWYQQTPGQGLQFLFEYFSETQRNKGNFPGRFSGRQFSNSRSEMNVSTLELGDSALYLCASSPWGAGELFFGEGSRLTVL.

The chain uses TRBV5-8 and TRBJ1-2; D is possibly TRBD1 (6 bases). This CDR3 contains 13 residues. From germline, CDR1 is SGHTS and CDR2 YDEGEE. The V end was cut by 7 bases, the J end by 4 bases, with 14 bases between. The CDR3 sequence is CASAKTGLYGYTF. CDR3 bases: TGTGCCAGCGCCAAGACAGGACTCTATGGCTACACCTTC.

The CDR3 sequence is CASSAGQVTGNTEAFF. CDR3 coding DNA: TGTGCCAGTAGTGCCGGACAGGTGACGGGCAACACTGAAGCTTTCTTT. The chain is built from TRBV19 and TRBJ1-1, with 7 bases fitting TRBD1. V shed 5 bases, J shed 2 bases, and the junction held 11 bases outside the gene matches. There are 16 residues in the CDR3. Germline V gene lookup returns CDR1 LNHDA and CDR2 SQIVND (reference sequence).

A note on this clone: The same CDR3 can be traced to other DNA sequences in this sample. The rearrangement links TRBV18 to TRBJ1-1; weak D call: TRBD1 (5 bases). The V gene lost 3 bases and the J gene lost 1 base, with 6 bases spanning the gap. Per germline, CDR1 KGHSH and CDR2 LQKENI. The CDR3 is 13 amino acids. The CDR3: CASSPQGNTEAFF. The CDR3 region has the DNA TGTGCCAGCTCACCTCAGGGGAACACTGAAGCTTTCTTT.

Only one count was recorded for this clone. The rearrangement uses TRBV18 and TRBJ1-2; TRBD1 agrees at 11 bases. After removal of 2 bases from V and 7 bases from J, the junction contained 12 bases not matched to a gene. The germline CDR1 and CDR2 sequences are KGHSH and LQKENI. The CDR3 contains 17 residues. This chain's CDR3 is CASSPTTRTGGAGGYTF. The CDR3 DNA follows: TGTGCCAGCTCACCAACCACCCGGACAGGGGGCGCAGGTGGCTACACCTTC. Combining the CDR3 with reference TRBV18 and TRBJ1-2 gives the whole variable domain NAGVMQNPRHLVRRRGQEARLRCSPMKGHSHVYWYRQLPEEGLKFMVYLQKENIIDESGMPKERFSAEFPKEGPSILRIQQVVRGDSAAYFCASSPTTRTGGAGGYTFGSGTRLTVV.

The chain recombines TRBV6-2 or TRBV6-3 with TRBJ1-2, with TRBD1 identical over 10 bases. Germline V gives CDR1 MNHEY, CDR2 SVGEGT. This CDR3 has 16 amino acids. Trimming took 4 bases from V and 4 from J; bases not matched to a gene: 9. The CDR3 DNA is TGTGCCAGCAGTTGGACCGCAGACAGGGGGCTCTATGGCTACACCTTC. Translation: CASSWTADRGLYGYTF.

J is TRBJ1-6 and V is TRBV11-2; D might be TRBD1 (6 bases). This CDR3 is built from 13 residues. Germline values: CDR1 SGHAT, CDR2 FQNNGV. V lost 5 bases, J lost 15 bases, and 17 bases lay in between. CDR3 nucleotides: TGTGCCAGCAGCCTAAGCAGGGGAGGGGTCCTCCACTTT. Amino acids: CASSLSRGGVLHF. Full variable domain (outside the CDR3, taken from reference TRBV11-2 and TRBJ1-6): EAGVAQSPRYKIIEKRQSVAFWCNPISGHATLYWYQQILGQGPKLLIQFQNNGVVDDSQLPKDRFSAERLKGVDSTLKIQPAKLEDSAVYLCASSLSRGGVLHFGNGTRLTVT.

This clone was counted a single time. The chain links TRBV5-5 to TRBJ2-1; 7 bases are a match to TRBD2. The CDR3 length is 17 residues. Germline values: CDR1 SGHKS, CDR2 YYEKEE (reference sequence). V shed 0 bases and J 0 bases; nucleotides not matched to a gene: 6. Here the CDR3 DNA reads TGTGCCAGCAGCTTGGTGGTTAGGACTAGCTCCTACAATGAGCAGTTCTTC. As protein: CASSLVVRTSSYNEQFF.

The count of this clone is one. The chain joins TRBV19 to TRBJ2-5; the D gene could be TRBD1 or TRBD2 (6 bases each). The CDR3 spans 15 residues. Germline V gives CDR1 LNHDA, CDR2 SQIVND (reference sequence). Trimming removed 0 bases at V and 9 bases at J, with 17 bases between. The CDR3: CASSIDRGARGSQYF. Here the CDR3 DNA reads TGTGCCAGTAGTATAGATAGGGGGGCACGGGGGTCCCAGTACTTC.

V and J are TRBV30 and TRBJ1-5; no firm D call. Trimming left V 5 bases short and J 3 bases short, with 14 bases between. The CDR3 is made up of 14 amino acids. CDR1 and CDR2 (germline): GTSNPN, SVGIG (reference sequence). CDR3 amino acids: CAWGRDNYNQPQHF. Here the CDR3 DNA reads TGTGCCTGGGGTCGAGACAATTACAATCAGCCCCAGCATTTT.

This clone was picked up one time. V is TRBV27 and J is TRBJ2-1, with D tentatively TRBD1 (5 bases). V lost 2 bases, J lost 6 bases, and 17 bases lay in between. This CDR3 contains 16 residues. Germline CDR1 is MNHEY and CDR2 is SMNVEV (reference sequence). CDR3 nucleotide sequence: TGTGCCAGCAGTTTAATAGGGCAGGGTGGCCTCAATGAGCAGTTCTTC. Residues: CASSLIGQGGLNEQFF.

The CDR3 loop is CASIGAGYEQYF. The CDR3 DNA sequence: TGTGCCAGCATCGGTGCGGGATACGAGCAGTACTTC. The chain recombines TRBV6-5 with TRBJ2-7; maybe TRBD2 (6 bases). The V gene lost 7 bases and the J gene lost 4 bases, with 11 bases spanning the gap. The germline gives CDR1 MNHEY, CDR2 SVGAGI. This CDR3 region has 12 residues.

This clone was observed a single time. V gene TRBV28 combines with J gene TRBJ2-3; D is ambiguous. Trimming cost V 6 bases and J 2 bases, with 9 bases left between them. CDR3 length: 13 amino acids. CDR1 and CDR2 from the germline V gene are MDHEN and SYDVKM. CDR3 nucleotides: TGTGCCAGCAGCTTCCGAATCACAGATACGCAGTATTTT. Translating gives CASSFRITDTQYF. Filled out from reference TRBV28 and TRBJ2-3, the complete variable domain reads DVKVTQSSRYLVKRTGEKVFLECVQDMDHENMFWYRQDPGLGLRLIYFSYDVKMKEKGDIPEGYSVSREKKERFSLILESASTNQTSMYLCASSFRITDTQYFGPGTRLTVL.

The gene calls are TRBV5-1 and TRBJ2-1, with 8 bases aligning to TRBD1. Per the germline V gene, CDR1 is SGHRS and CDR2 is YFSETQ. CDR3 length: 14 amino acids. J was trimmed by 15 bases and V by 4 bases; bases with no gene match: 15. The CDR3 here is CASSHRTGPRGWFF. The CDR3 coding sequence is TGCGCCAGCAGCCACCGGACAGGGCCAAGGGGGTGGTTCTTC. Supplemented by reference TRBV5-1 and TRBJ2-1, the full variable domain reads KAGVTQTPRYLIKTRGQQVTLSCSPISGHRSVSWYQQTPGQGLQFLFEYFSETQRNKGNFPGRFSGRQFSNSRSEMNVSTLELGDSALYLCASSHRTGPRGWFFGPGTRLTVL.

This chain connects TRBV12-3 or TRBV12-4 to TRBJ1-1; D gene ambiguous. V was clipped by 3 bases and J by 11 bases, with 13 bases between them. CDR3 length equals 12 residues. Here the CDR3 DNA reads TGTGCCAGCAGTTTTAGGTGGACGAAGGCTTTCTTT. Protein sequence: CASSFRWTKAFF.

The rearrangement joins TRBV5-6 to TRBJ2-1, with D possibly matching TRBD1 (6 bases). Trimming stripped 4 bases from V and 2 bases from J, with 16 bases between. CDR1 is SGHDT, CDR2 YYEEEE, per germline. The CDR3 has 16 residues. CDR3 sequence: CASSPGQPRPYNEQFF. The CDR3 DNA follows: TGTGCCAGCAGCCCTGGACAGCCGAGACCCTACAATGAGCAGTTCTTC.

The chain links TRBV19 to TRBJ2-7, with unresolved D. Germline V gives CDR1 LNHDA, CDR2 SQIVND (reference sequence). The CDR3 is made up of 13 amino acids. Trimming left V 3 bases short and J 3 bases short, with 9 bases between. DNA of the CDR3: TGTGCCAGTAGTATTCAGGAAAACTACGAGCAGTACTTC. This gives the protein CASSIQENYEQYF. Full variable domain (missing parts from reference TRBV19 and TRBJ2-7): DGGITQSPKYLFRKEGQNVTLSCEQNLNHDAMYWYRQDPGQGLRLIYYSQIVNDFQKGDIAEGYSVSREKKESFPLTVTSAQKNPTAFYLCASSIQENYEQYFGPGTRLTVT.

The chain joins TRBV19 to TRBJ2-1, with unresolved D. The germline V and J ends were trimmed by 1 base and 7 bases, with 8 bases remaining between them. Germline CDR1 LNHDA, CDR2 SQIVND (reference sequence). The CDR3 has 13 amino acids. CDR3 sequence (DNA): TGTGCCAGTAGTATAGTAAGGTCTAATGAGCAGTTCTTC. Translating it yields CASSIVRSNEQFF.

This chain connects TRBV6-5 to TRBJ1-5; 9 nucleotides agree with TRBD1. This CDR3 has 15 residues. CDR1 MNHEY and CDR2 SVGAGI come from the germline V gene. After removal of 6 bases from V and 6 bases from J, the junction contained 9 bases not matched to a gene. The CDR3 sequence: CASRAGQGISQPQHF. CDR3 DNA: TGTGCCAGCAGGGCCGGACAGGGGATTAGTCAGCCCCAGCATTTT.

The chain recombines TRBV19 with TRBJ1-2; D is ambiguous. CDR3 length: 11 amino acids. Germline CDR1 LNHDA, CDR2 SQIVND (reference sequence). With 7 bases removed from V and 2 bases from J, the gap between germline ends came to 5 bases. CDR3 in amino acids: CASTHNYGYTF. In nucleotides, the CDR3 is TGTGCCAGTACGCACAACTATGGCTACACCTTC.

The chain links TRBV7-9 to TRBJ1-3, with TRBD1 as a possible D gene (5 bases). Deletions cut 10 bases from V and 4 bases from J, with 20 bases between. Germline CDR1 SEHNR, CDR2 FQNEAQ (reference sequence). The CDR3 consists of 15 residues. This CDR3 reads CATSGLGLGGNTIYF. CDR3 nucleotides: TGTGCCACCTCGGGTCTGGGGCTTGGAGGAAACACCATATATTTT.

The chain links TRBV5-1 to TRBJ1-1, with 11 bases that match TRBD1. The ends lost 2 bases at V and 0 bases at J; junction bases unmatched: 3. The length of the CDR3 is 16 residues. The germline gives CDR1 SGHRS, CDR2 YFSETQ. As DNA, the CDR3 is TGCGCCAGCAGCTTTGGGACAGGGGGTCTGAACACTGAAGCTTTCTTT. Translation: CASSFGTGGLNTEAFF.

There are a few counts of this clone. V usage is TRBV19 and J usage is TRBJ1-1, with D maybe TRBD1 (5 bases). Germline V lookup: CDR1 LNHDA, CDR2 SQIVND (reference sequence). V shed 10 bases and J shed 0 bases, with 12 bases lying between them. This CDR3 has 13 residues. CDR3 DNA sequence: TGTGCCACCAAAGGGGTGGTGAACACTGAAGCTTTCTTT. It encodes CATKGVVNTEAFF.

V and J are TRBV6-4 and TRBJ1-6; D is ambiguous. The CDR3 has 16 amino acids. The V and J ends lost 3 bases and 7 bases respectively, with 16 bases between them. CDR1 is MRHNA, CDR2 SNTAGT, per germline. Written as DNA, the CDR3 is TGTGCCAGCAGTGAGATTTGGGGTGGGGAGAATTCACCCCTCCACTTT. Protein: CASSEIWGGENSPLHF.